This TCR beta chain was documented in a study of blood T cell repertoires in COVID-19. On the study more broadly: Sites across the United States, Italy and Spain contributed samples from acute and convalescent COVID-19. Sources were T cells, B-cell-depleted T cells, or PBMCs; the material itself was cDNA or gDNA.

There are 17 residues in the CDR3. The V gene lost 3 bases and the J gene lost 2 bases, with 16 bases spanning the gap. Germline CDR1 and CDR2: KGHSH and LQKENI. Authors' data handling: Amplifying reference gene primers gave estimates of nucleated cell counts. Clones were read by immunoSEQ multiplex PCR, and TCRdb kept only the in-frame ones, dropping some. The V and J calls and clone size were taken over from that table, and D and trimming were inferred from the DNA. The sample lists 340,000 or so clones, more than 75% occurring once. This sequence joins TRBV18 and TRBJ1-4; D gene uncertain. The specimen sequenced was peripheral blood. This TCR was recovered from a man in his forties or fifties with active or convalescent COVID-19. CDR3 protein: CASSPDMSVWTNEKLFF. The CDR3 nucleotides are TGTGCCAGCTCACCTGATATGTCGGTGTGGACTAATGAAAAACTGTTTTTT. The whole variable domain, filled in from reference TRBV18 and TRBJ1-4, reads NAGVMQNPRHLVRRRGQEARLRCSPMKGHSHVYWYRQLPEEGLKFMVYLQKENIIDESGMPKERFSAEFPKEGPSILRIQQVVRGDSAAYFCASSPDMSVWTNEKLFFGSGTQLSVL.